This T cell receptor beta chain was recorded in a study of blood T cell repertoires in COVID-19. Study at large: From T cells, B-cell-depleted T cells, or PBMCs came the material, which was cDNA or gDNA.

This clone has more than one count but fewer than ten. Between the trimmed V and J ends, which lost 1 base and 9 bases, there was a span of 7 bases. Germline loops: CDR1 SEHNR, CDR2 FQNEAQ (reference sequence). The CDR3 runs to 13 residues. How the authors handled the data: Researchers report that nucleated cell counts were estimated from reference gene primer amplification. TCRdb's table, derived via immunoSEQ multiplex PCR, lists solely in-frame clones and lacks some. V and J calls and clone size come straight from that table; D and trimming were deduced from the DNA. The data show 140,000 to 150,000 clones, 75% to 90% seen once.

The J gene is TRBJ1-6, the V gene TRBV7-9; D ambiguous. The sample consisted of peripheral blood. The sequence derives from a woman between 55 and 75 years old with active COVID-19. The CDR3 bases are TGTGCCAGCAGCTTAGAGGGAGTTTCACCCCTCCACTTT. The encoded protein is CASSLEGVSPLHF. Filled out from reference TRBV7-9 and TRBJ1-6, the complete variable domain reads DTGVSQNPRHKITKRGQNVTFRCDPISEHNRLYWYRQTLGQGPEFLTYFQNEAQLEKSRLLSDRFSAERPKGSFSTLEIQRTEQGDSAMYLCASSLEGVSPLHFGNGTRLTVT.